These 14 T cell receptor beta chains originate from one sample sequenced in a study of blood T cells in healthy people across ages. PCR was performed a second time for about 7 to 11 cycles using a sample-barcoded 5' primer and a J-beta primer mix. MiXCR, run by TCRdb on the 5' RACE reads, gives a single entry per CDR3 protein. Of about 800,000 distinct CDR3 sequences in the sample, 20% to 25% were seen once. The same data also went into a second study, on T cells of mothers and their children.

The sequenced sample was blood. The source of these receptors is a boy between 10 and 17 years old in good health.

Here the CDR3 reads CASRNTRGNQPQHF. The CDR3 nucleotides are TGTGCCAGCAGGAACACCAGGGGCAATCAGCCCCAGCATTTT. The gene calls are TRBV6-5 and TRBJ1-5, with TRBD1 as a possible D gene (5 bases). Germline CDR1 reads MNHEY; CDR2 reads SVGAGI. The CDR3 sequence is 14 residues long. The V gene lost 6 bases and the J gene lost 2 bases, with 11 bases spanning the gap.

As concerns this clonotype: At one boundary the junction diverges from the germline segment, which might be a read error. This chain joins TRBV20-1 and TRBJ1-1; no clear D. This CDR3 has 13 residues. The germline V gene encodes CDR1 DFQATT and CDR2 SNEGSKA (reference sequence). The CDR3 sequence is CTAYSPTSTEAFF. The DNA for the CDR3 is TGCACTGCTTATAGCCCTACGAGCACTGAAGCTTTCTTT.

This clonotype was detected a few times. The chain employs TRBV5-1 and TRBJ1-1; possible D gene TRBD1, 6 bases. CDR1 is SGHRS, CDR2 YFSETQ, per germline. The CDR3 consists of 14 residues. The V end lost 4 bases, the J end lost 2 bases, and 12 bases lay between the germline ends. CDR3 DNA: TGCGCCAGCAGCCAGGGACAAATTAACACTGAAGCTTTCTTT. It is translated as CASSQGQINTEAFF.

CDR3 region: CSVGRGVEYGYTF. The CDR3 DNA follows: TGCAGCGTTGGAAGGGGCGTAGAGTATGGCTACACCTTC. This chain links TRBV29-1 with TRBJ1-2, with D possibly matching TRBD1 (5 bases). CDR3 length equals 13 residues. Germline assignment: CDR1 SQVTM and CDR2 ANQGSEA. Trimming pared 4 bases from V and 5 bases from J, leaving 14 bases between.

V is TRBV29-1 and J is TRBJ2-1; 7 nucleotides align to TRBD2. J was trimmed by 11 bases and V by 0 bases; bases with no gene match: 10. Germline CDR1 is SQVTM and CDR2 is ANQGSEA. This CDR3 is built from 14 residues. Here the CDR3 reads CSVEERAGVSQQFF. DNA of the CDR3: TGCAGCGTTGAAGAGAGGGCGGGAGTGTCACAGCAGTTCTTC.

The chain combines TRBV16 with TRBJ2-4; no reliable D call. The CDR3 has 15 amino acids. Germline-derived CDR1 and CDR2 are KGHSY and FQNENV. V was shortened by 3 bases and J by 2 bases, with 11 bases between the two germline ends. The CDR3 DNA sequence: TGTGCCAGCAGCCATGGCACACCCACCAAAAACATTCAGTACTTC. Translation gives CASSHGTPTKNIQYF.

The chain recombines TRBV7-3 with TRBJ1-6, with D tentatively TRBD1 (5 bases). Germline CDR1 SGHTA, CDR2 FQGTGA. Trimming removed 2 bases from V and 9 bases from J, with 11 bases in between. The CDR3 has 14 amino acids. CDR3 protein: CASSLGASGSPLHF. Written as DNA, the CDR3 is TGTGCCAGCAGCTTAGGGGCAAGCGGTTCACCCCTCCACTTT. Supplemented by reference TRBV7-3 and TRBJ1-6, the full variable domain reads GAGVSQTPSNKVTEKGKYVELRCDPISGHTALYWYRQSLGQGPEFLIYFQGTGAADDSGLPNDRFFAVRPEGSVSTLKIQRTERGDSAVYLCASSLGASGSPLHFGNGTRLTVT.

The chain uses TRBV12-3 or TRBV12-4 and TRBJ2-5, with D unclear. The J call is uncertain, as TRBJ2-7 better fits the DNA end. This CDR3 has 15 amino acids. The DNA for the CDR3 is TGTGCCAGCAGTTTAGACGTACTGGACGGCTACGAGCAGTACTTC. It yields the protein CASSLDVLDGYEQYF.

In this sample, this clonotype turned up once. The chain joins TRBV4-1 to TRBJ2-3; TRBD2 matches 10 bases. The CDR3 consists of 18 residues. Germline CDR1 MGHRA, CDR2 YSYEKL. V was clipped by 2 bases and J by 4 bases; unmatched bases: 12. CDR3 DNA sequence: TGCGCCAGCAGCCAACGTGAAGCGGGAGGGCCTGTCCCAGATACGCAGTATTTT. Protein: CASSQREAGGPVPDTQYF.

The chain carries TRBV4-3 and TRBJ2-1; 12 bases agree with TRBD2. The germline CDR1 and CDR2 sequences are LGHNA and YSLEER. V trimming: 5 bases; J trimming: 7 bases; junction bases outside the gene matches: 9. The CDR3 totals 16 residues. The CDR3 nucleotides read TGCGCCAGCAGCTCCTCGACTAGCGGGAGTCTGAATGAGCAGTTCTTC. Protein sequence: CASSSSTSGSLNEQFF.

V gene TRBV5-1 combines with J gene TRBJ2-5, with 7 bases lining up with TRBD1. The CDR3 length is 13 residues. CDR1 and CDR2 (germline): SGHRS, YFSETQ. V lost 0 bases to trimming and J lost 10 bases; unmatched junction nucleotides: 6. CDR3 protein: CASSLEGAKNQYF. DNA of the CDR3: TGCGCCAGCAGCTTGGAGGGGGCGAAAAACCAGTACTTC.

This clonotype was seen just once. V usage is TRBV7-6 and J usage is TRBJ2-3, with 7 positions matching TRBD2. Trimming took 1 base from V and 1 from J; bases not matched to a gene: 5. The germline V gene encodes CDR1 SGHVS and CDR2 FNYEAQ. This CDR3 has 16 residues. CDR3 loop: CASSLEAGERTDTQYF. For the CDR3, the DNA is TGTGCCAGCAGCTTAGAGGCGGGGGAGCGCACAGATACGCAGTATTTT.

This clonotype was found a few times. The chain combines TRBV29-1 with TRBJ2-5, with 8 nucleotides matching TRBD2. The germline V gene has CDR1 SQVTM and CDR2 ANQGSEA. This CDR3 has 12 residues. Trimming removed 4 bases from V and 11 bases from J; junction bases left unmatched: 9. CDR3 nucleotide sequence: TGCAGCGTTGCGGGGGGGGCAGGAGAGCAGTACTTC. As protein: CSVAGGAGEQYF.

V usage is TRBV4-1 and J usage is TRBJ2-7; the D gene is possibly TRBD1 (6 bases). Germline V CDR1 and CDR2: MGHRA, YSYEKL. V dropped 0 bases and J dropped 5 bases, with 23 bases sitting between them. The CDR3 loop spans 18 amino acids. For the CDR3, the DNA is TGCGCCAGCAGCCAAGAACCCCTAAAACAGGGTAACGACCACGAGCAGTACTTC. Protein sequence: CASSQEPLKQGNDHEQYF.